This entry features one T cell receptor (beta chain) sequence. Its antigen is as yet unknown. A much larger clone lies one base from this, so it may be a read error. Regarding the study as a whole: Greatest tumor Treg TCR overlap was with tumor naive CD4+ cells. The larger cohort examined one V-J beta rearrangement, not whole repertoires. The TCR gene usage of tumor memory CD4+ T cells clustered together with blood and lymph node memory CD4+ cells and with lymph node naive CD4+ cells.

After constant-region reverse-primer amplification, full-length variable regions underwent semi-nested PCR with Nested Universal Primer A. One entry per CDR3 protein results from TCRdb running MiXCR on the 5' RACE reads. The data contain 35,000 to 50,000 distinct CDR3 sequences, approximately 22% of them singletons. The sorted Tregs were CD4+CD25+CD127-/low cells. The clonotype was recovered from a female donor with breast cancer. The sample comprised Tregs sorted from blood.

The CDR3 bases are TGCGCCAGCGGCTTGGACAGGGCTGACACCGGGGAGCTGTTTTTT. Its protein product is CASGLDRADTGELFF. The chain couples TRBV5-1 to TRBJ2-2, with 8 bases identical to TRBD1. The CDR3 loop spans 15 amino acids. CDR1 and CDR2 (germline): SGHRS, YFSETQ.